This paragraph reports one T cell receptor (beta chain). The target antigen is unknown. Trimming removed 6 bases from V and 0 bases from J, with 12 bases in between. Germline CDR1 is SNHLY and CDR2 is FYNNEI. The CDR3 consists of 15 residues. This sample stems from a study of OX40 agonist ivuxolimab in advanced cancers. Whole-study context: Three patients responded partially, comprising one with hepatocellular carcinoma and two with cutaneous melanoma. Study-wide points: Individuals who were partial responders at 0.1-3.0 mg/kg had clonal expansion that ranked among the lowest.

Produced via immunoSEQ multiplex PCR; TCRdb's table is partial and in-frame only. Of about 49,000 clones listed, roughly 84% were seen once; the top ten hold roughly an eighth. The cohort excluded patients with autoimmune disease history or systemic immunosuppression. The specimen comprised CD4+ or CD8+ T cells sorted from blood, sampled in a trial of the OX40 agonist ivuxolimab. The chain uses TRBV2 and TRBJ1-5; the D is unclear. The receptor was isolated from an adult with an advanced solid tumor such as melanoma, head and neck, liver or kidney cancer. The CDR3 DNA reads as TGTGCCAGCAGGAAGGACTTTTCTAGCAATCAGCCCCAGCATTTT. Its protein product is CASRKDFSSNQPQHF.